The entry below describes one T cell receptor beta chain. This clonotype occurred a few times. The antigen this receptor binds is unknown. It has no much larger one-base neighbor in the sample; base qualities were not kept. The germline V gene gives CDR1 as SGHDN and CDR2 as FVKESK. The cysteine opens and the phenylalanine closes a CDR3 of 14 amino acids. Only the CDR3 portion is preserved as DNA: 42 bases, with reading frame beginning at the first base. V was cut back by 1 base and J by 1 base, leaving a gap of 7 bases between them. The source of the sample is a study of blood T cells in healthy people across ages (dated by TCRdb to the mid-2010s). With regard to the full study: In model experiments, template switching captured roughly one uniquely barcoded TCR beta cDNA molecule for every two T cells. Using deep sequencing normalized with unique cDNA molecular identifiers, the study measured how TCR beta repertoire diversity changes with age. Using the same blood draw, the study looked at two additional independent replicas of 1 million unique cDNA reads for two donors, one aged 18 to 30 and the other aged 80 or older. The donors were split into four age groups: young (average around 16 years), middle-aged (39), aged (over 55) and long-lived (approximately 80).

The donors were about 40 Caucasian individuals from Russia, aged roughly 6 to 100 years, who were systemically healthy. Each donor gave ten milliliters of peripheral blood, collected into EDTA-treated Vacutainer tubes. Ficoll-Paque density-gradient centrifugation was used to isolate PBMCs, with at least 6.5 million obtained per sample. Total RNA was extracted from PBMCs with Trizol reagent, with at least 6 micrograms obtained per sample. Naive CD45RAhigh/CD27high T cell percentages were measured by flow cytometry on a PBMC aliquot from every donor. The method was 5' RACE. The sequencer listed for this sample is Illumina HiSeq 2500. A second roughly 6 to 11 cycle PCR used a sample-barcoded 5' primer and a J-beta primer mix. A unique molecular identifier was introduced onto each TCR beta cDNA molecule by a template-switch 5' adaptor carrying 12 random nucleotides. At least 2.5 million CDR3-containing paired-end reads were obtained from each sample. All of the RNA was converted into first-strand cDNA using the Mint cDNA synthesis kit, with a TRBC-specific oligonucleotide serving as the primer. All cDNA was treated with uracil-DNA glycosylase and then went through a first 18-cycle PCR with the universal primers M1SS and BC2_uni_R. On the authors' methods: Normalization of each sample was performed by random selection of 1 million high-quality reads, each carrying a distinct molecular identifier. Instead of being binned into consensus sequences, reads with shared molecular identifiers were discarded. MiTCR, run with a Q25 quality threshold and the strictest error-elimination algorithm, handled CDR3 identification, clonotype clustering and error correction. A nonparametric unseen species model with Euler transformation was used to estimate a lower bound on total TCR beta diversity. TCRdb reprocessed the public reads (quality trimming at Q25 with fastp, clone calling with MiXCR) and kept in-frame beta chains. CDR3 protein duplicates are merged, each entry listing the most common genes and DNA. V and J calls and clone size were set by TCRdb, not the authors. The sample table contains roughly 1,100,000 distinct CDR3 sequences; only one count was recorded for under 30% of them. Together, the top ten hold around 0.75% of the sample.

What the authors observed across the whole study: Because profiling used bulk unsorted PBMCs, naive and antigen-experienced compartments could not be compared conclusively. Compared with the aged group, the long-lived group had more naive CD4+ T cells, fewer expanded clones and increased TCR diversity, suggesting age selection. Donor CMV infection status was unknown, potentially confounding age-related changes in expanded clonotypes. There was a strong correlation between observed TCR beta diversity and the percentage of naive T cells measured by flow cytometry. As age increased, observed TCR beta diversity per million T cells dropped in a roughly linear way, and a significant reduction was already evident by age about 40. Total diversity estimates from one million sequenced T cells were considered lower bounds and underestimates.

These data were likewise used in another study, on T cells of mothers and their children. Drawing on the second study: Nine systemically healthy Caucasian individuals served as donors, namely three mothers together with their six children. cDNA synthesis consumed the entire amount of extracted RNA, loaded at around 1.5 ug RNA in each 15 ul reaction. In the second PCR, the M1S primer added sample barcodes and 2-4 random nucleotides. Over 9.5 million TCR beta CDR3 reads came from each mother, compared with a few million reads from each child. TCR recombination output is similarly shaped by thymic selection in related and unrelated pairs, with a minor effect exerted by inherited differences. Normalized repertoire overlap in related mother-child pairs was always slightly higher than in unrelated mother-child pairs, but the difference was never significant. Persistent microchimeric T cell clones were not detected, at a sensitivity of about 99 clones per million clonotypes. The study used deep NGS to compare TCR beta repertoires of mothers and children, seeking features distinguishing related mother-child pairs from unrelated individuals. The mean age was about 40 +/- 4 years for the mothers and around 11 +/- 4 years for the children. Libraries were sequenced on Illumina HiSeq 2000 with 100+100 nt paired-end reads after adapter ligation with NEBNext reagents. To prevent cross-contamination, the mother and child libraries were prepared one month apart and sequenced in separate runs. Each donor had between about 500,000 and 2,300,000 distinct TCR beta clonotypes identified. Naive TCR beta clonotypes were estimated from low-frequency clonotypes matched to each donor's FACS-determined naive share, without sorting.

The rearranged chain carries TRBV14 and TRBJ1-1, with no confidently assigned D gene. The sample taken for sequencing was blood. This clonotype was sampled from a girl aged 2 to 10 in good health. The nucleotide sequence reads as follows: TGTGCCAGCAGCCAAGGATCCTGGAACACTGAAGCTTTCTTT. Its coded protein is CASSQGSWNTEAFF. Full variable domain (CDR3 extended with the reference TRBV14 and TRBJ1-1 proteins): EAGVTQFPSHSVIEKGQTVTLRCDPISGHDNLYWYRRVMGKEIKFLLHFVKESKQDESGMPNNRFLAERTGGTYSTLKVQPAELEDSGVYFCASSQGSWNTEAFFGQGTRLTVV.